This T cell receptor (beta chain) derives from a study of CD8 T cells in Susac syndrome. The V and J ends lost 1 base and 6 bases, in that order; junction bases with no gene match: 8. Germline CDR1 reads LNHNV; CDR2 reads YYDKDF (reference sequence). The CDR3 is 15 residues long. Random hexamers were used to reverse transcribe an amount of roughly 0.45 to 1 ug RNA. TCRdb called the immunoSEQ multiplex PCR reads again in MiXCR, with one record for every CDR3 protein. The profile shows about 240,000 distinct CDR3 sequences, almost 97% of them singletons. The sequenced material came from CD4+ T cells from PBMCs. The clonotype was recovered from a human donor with Susac syndrome. V gene TRBV15 combines with J gene TRBJ2-7; 8 positions agree with TRBD2. The CDR3 coding sequence is TGTGCCACCAGCAGAGCCTGGACTAGCCGGTTCGAGCAGTACTTC. Protein sequence: CATSRAWTSRFEQYF. Full variable domain (missing parts from reference TRBV15 and TRBJ2-7): DAMVIQNPRYQVTQFGKPVTLSCSQTLNHNVMYWYQQKSSQAPKLLFHYYDKDFNNEADTPDNFQSRRPNTSFCFLDIRSPGLGDTAMYLCATSRAWTSRFEQYFGPGTRLTVT.